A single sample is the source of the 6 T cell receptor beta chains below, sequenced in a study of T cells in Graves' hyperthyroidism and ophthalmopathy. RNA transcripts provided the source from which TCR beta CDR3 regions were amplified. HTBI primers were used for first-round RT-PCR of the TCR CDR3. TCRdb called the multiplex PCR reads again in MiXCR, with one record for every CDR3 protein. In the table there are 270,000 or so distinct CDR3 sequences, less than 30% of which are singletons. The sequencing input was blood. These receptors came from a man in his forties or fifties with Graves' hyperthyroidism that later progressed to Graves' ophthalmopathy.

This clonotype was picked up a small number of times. CDR3: CASSPPRSTEAFF. CDR3 nucleotides: TGTGCCAGCTCACCACCGAGGAGCACTGAAGCTTTCTTT. J is TRBJ1-1 and V is TRBV18; D is unresolved. CDR1 is KGHSH, CDR2 LQKENI, per germline. Deletions cut 0 bases from V and 4 bases from J, with 6 bases between. The CDR3 loop spans 13 amino acids.

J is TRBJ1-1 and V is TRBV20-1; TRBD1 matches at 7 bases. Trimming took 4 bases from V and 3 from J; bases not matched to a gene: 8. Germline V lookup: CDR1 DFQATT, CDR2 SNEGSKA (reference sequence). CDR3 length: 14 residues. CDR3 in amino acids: CSATRDSLDTEAFF. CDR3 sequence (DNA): TGCAGTGCTACCCGGGACAGTTTGGACACTGAAGCTTTCTTT.

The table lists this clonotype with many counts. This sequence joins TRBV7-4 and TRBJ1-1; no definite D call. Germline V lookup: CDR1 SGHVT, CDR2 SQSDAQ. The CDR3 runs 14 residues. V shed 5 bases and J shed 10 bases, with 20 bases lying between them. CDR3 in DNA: TGTGCCAGCAGCCCACCAGAAGGACCGTCTGGAGCTTTCTTT. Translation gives CASSPPEGPSGAFF.

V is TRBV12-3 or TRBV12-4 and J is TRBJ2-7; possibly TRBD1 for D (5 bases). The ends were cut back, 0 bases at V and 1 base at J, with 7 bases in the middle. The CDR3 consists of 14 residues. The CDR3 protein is CASSLAQGSYEQYF. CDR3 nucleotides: TGTGCCAGCAGTTTAGCGCAGGGATCCTACGAGCAGTACTTC.

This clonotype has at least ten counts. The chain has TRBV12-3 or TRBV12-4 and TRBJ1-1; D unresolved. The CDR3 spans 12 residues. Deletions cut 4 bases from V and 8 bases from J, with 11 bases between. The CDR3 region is CASSSSWGEAFF. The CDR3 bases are TGTGCCAGCAGTTCCTCATGGGGAGAAGCTTTCTTT.

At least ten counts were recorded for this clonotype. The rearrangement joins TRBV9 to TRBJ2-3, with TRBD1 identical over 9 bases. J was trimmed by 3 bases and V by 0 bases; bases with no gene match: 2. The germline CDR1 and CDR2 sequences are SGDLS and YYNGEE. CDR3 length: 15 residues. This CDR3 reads CASSVADRGTDTQYF. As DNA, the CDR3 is TGTGCCAGCAGCGTAGCGGACAGGGGAACAGATACGCAGTATTTT.